This record covers a single TCR beta chain. This entry comes from a study of blood T cell repertoires in COVID-19. Study summary: Sites across the United States, Italy and Spain contributed samples from acute and convalescent COVID-19. PBMCs, B-cell-depleted T cells, or T cells provided the cDNA or gDNA that made up the material.

Per the authors' pipeline: Amplification of reference gene primers provided the estimated nucleated cell counts. TCRdb keeps only in-frame clones here, not all; method: immunoSEQ multiplex PCR. For V, J and clone size, that table is used; D and trimming come from the DNA. The sample includes about 26,000 clones, 92% seen only once; the top ten take approximately 3%. This CDR3 contains 17 residues. CDR1 and CDR2 from the germline V gene are KGHSH and LQKENI. V was pared by 6 bases and J by 10 bases, with 28 bases between. This TCR derives from a human donor in a cohort sampled during active COVID-19. The gene calls are TRBV18 and TRBJ2-1, with D possibly TRBD1 on 6 matching bases. Sequenced: peripheral blood. In DNA, the CDR3 is TGTGCCAGCTCGCAAAAGAGGACAGCCGATACCTCCATGGAGCAGTTCTTC. Its protein is CASSQKRTADTSMEQFF.